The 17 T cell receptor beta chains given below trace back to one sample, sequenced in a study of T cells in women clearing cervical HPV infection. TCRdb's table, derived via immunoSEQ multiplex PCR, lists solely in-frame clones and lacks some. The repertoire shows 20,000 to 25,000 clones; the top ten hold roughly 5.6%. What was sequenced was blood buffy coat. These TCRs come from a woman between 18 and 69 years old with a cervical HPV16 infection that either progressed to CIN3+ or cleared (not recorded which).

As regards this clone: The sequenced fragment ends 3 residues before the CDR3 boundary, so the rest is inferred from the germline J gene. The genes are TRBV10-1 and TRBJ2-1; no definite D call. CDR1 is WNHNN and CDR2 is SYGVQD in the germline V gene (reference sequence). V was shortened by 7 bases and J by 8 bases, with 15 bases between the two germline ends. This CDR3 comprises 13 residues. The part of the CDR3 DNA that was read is TGCGCCAGCACGGCGGATGGGTCTGATGAG. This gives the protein CASTADGSDE. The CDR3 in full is CASTADGSDEQFF.

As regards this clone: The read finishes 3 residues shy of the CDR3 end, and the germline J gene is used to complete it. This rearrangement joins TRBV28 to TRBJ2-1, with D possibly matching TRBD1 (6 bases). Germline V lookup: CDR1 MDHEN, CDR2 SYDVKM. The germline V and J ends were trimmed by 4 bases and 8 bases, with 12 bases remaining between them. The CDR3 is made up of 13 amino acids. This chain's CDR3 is CASSSGQFDEQFF. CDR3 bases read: TGTGCCAGCAGTTCCGGACAGTTCGATGAG.

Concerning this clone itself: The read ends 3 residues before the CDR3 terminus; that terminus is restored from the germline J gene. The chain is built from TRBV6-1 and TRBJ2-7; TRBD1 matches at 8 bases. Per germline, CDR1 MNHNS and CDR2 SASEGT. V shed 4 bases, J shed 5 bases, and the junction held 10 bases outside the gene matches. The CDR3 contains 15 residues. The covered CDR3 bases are TGTGCCAGCAGTGTAGCCCGGACAGGGTATCACGAG. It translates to CASSVARTGYHE. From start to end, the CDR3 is CASSVARTGYHEQYF.

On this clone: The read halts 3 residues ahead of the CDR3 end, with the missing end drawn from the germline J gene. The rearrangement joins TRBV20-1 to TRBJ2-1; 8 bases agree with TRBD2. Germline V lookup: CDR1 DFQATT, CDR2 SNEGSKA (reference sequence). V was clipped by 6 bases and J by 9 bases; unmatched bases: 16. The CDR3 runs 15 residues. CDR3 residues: CSARRLAGSHGEQFF. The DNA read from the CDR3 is TGCAGTGCCCGAAGGCTAGCGGGTAGTCACGGTGAG.

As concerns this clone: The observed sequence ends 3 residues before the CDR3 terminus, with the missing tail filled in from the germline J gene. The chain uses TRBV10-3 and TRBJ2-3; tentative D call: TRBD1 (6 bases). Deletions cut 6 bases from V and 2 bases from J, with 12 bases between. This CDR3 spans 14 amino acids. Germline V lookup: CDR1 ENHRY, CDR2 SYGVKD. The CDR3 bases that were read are TGTGCCATCAGGGATGGGACATCCACAGATACG. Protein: CAIRDGTSTDT. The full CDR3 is CAIRDGTSTDTQYF.

CDR3 DNA, as far as it was read: TGCAGTCTCCGCAGGGGGCGAAGGAATGAG. Translation: CSLRRGRRNE. The full CDR3 protein is CSLRRGRRNEQFF. This chain links TRBV20-1 with TRBJ2-1; 8 bases map to TRBD1. The read comes to an end 3 residues before the CDR3 does, leaving the germline J gene to fill in the end. With 8 bases clipped from V and 7 bases from J, the junction kept 10 bases outside the gene matches. This CDR3 region has 13 residues. In germline, CDR1 is DFQATT, CDR2 SNEGSKA (reference sequence).

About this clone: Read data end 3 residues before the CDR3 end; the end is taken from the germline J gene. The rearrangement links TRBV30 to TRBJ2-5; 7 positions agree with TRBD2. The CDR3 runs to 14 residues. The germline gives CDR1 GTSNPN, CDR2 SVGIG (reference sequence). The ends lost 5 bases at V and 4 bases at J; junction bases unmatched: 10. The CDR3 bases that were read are TGTGCCTGGGGGAGGGGTTTGGCCCGAGAGACC. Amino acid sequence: CAWGRGLARET. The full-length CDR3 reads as CAWGRGLARETQYF.

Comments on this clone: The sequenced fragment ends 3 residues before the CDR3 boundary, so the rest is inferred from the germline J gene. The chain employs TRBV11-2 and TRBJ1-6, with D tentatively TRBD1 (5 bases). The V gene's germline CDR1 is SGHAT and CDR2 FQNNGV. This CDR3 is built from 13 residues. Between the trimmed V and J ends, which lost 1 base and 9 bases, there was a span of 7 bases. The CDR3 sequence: CASSLVQGSPLHF. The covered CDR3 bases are TGTGCCAGCAGCTTAGTCCAGGGTTCACCC.

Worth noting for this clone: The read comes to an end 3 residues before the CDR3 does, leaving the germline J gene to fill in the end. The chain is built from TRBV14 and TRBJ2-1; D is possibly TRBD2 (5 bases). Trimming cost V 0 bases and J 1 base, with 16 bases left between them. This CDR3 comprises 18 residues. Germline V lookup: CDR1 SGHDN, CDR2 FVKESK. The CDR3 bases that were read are TGTGCCAGCAGCCAAGATGTCGCCCTAGCCCGGTCCTACAATGAG. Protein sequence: CASSQDVALARSYNE. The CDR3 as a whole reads CASSQDVALARSYNEQFF.

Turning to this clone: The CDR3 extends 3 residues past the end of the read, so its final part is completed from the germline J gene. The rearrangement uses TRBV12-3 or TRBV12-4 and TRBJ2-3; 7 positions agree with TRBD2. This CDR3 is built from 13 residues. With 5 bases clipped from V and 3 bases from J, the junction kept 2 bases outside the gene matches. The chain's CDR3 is CASSRTRTDTQYF. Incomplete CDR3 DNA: TGTGCCAGCAGTCGGACTAGAACAGATACG.

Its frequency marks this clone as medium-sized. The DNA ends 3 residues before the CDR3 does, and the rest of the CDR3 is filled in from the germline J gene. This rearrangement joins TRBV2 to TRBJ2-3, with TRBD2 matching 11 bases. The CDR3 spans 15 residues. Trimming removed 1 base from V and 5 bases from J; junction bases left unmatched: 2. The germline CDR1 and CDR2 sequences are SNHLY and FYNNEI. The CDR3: CASSEVLAGGDTQYF. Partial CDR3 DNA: TGTGCCAGCAGTGAAGTTCTAGCGGGAGGAGATACG. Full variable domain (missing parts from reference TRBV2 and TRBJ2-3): EPEVTQTPSHQVTQMGQEVILRCVPISNHLYFYWYRQILGQKVEFLVSFYNNEISEKSEIFDDQFSVERPDGSNFTLKIRSTKLEDSAMYFCASSEVLAGGDTQYFGPGTRLTVL.

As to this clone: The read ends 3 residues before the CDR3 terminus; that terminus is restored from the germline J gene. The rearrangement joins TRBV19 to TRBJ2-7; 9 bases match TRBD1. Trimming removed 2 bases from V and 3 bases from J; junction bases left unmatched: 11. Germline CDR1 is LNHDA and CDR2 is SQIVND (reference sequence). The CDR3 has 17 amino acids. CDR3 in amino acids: CASSIFPAGTGYYEQYF. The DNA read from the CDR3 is TGTGCCAGTAGTATATTCCCGGCCGGGACAGGGTACTACGAG.

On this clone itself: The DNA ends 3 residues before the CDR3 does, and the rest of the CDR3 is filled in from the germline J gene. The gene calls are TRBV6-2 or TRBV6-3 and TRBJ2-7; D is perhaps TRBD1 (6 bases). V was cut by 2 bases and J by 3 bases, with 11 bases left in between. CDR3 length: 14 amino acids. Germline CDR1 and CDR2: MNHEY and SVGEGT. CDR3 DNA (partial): TGTGCCAGCAGTTACGGCGCCAGGGGCTACGAG. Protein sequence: CASSYGARGYE. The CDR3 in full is CASSYGARGYEQYF.

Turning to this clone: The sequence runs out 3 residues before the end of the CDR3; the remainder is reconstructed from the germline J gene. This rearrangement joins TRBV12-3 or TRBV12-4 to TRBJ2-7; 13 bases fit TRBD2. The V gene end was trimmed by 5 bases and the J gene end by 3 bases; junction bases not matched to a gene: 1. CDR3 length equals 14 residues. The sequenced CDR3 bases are TGTGCCAGCAGTAGACTAGCGGGAGGCTACGAG. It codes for CASSRLAGGYE. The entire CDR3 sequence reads CASSRLAGGYEQYF.

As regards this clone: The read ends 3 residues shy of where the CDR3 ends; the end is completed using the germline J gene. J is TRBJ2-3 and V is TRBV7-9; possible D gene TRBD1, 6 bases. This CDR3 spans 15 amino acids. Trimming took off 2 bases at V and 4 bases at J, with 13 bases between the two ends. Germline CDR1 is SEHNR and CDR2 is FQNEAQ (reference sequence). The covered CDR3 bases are TGTGCCAGCAGCTTAACGGGACAATCCGCAGATACG. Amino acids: CASSLTGQSADT. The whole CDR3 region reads CASSLTGQSADTQYF.

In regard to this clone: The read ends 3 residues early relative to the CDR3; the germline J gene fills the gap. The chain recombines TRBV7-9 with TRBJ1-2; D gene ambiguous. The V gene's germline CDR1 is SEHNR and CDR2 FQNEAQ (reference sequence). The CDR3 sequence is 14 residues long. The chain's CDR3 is CASSQGGLSNDYTF. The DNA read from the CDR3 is TGTGCCAGCAGCCAAGGAGGGTTGAGCAATGAC.

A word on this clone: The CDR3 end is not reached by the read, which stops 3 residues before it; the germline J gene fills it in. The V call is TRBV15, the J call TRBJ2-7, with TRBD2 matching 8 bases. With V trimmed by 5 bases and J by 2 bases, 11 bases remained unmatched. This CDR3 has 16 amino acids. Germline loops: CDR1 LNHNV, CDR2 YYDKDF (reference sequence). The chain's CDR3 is CATSGRMTSATYEQYF. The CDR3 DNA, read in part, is TGTGCCACCAGCGGAAGGATGACTAGCGCCACCTACGAG.